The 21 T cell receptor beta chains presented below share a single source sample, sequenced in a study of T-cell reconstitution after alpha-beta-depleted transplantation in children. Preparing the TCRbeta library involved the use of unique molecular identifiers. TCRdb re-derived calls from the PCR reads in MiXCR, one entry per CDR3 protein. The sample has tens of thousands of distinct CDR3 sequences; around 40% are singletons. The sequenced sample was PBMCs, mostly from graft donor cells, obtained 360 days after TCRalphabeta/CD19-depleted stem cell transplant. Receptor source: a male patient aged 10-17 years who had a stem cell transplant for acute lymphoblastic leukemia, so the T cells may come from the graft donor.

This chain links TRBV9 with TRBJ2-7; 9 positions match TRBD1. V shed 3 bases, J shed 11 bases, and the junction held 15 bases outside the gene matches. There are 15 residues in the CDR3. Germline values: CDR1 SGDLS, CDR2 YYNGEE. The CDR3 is CASSAERWEDRGKYF. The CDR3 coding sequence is TGTGCCAGCAGCGCCGAGAGGTGGGAGGACAGGGGAAAGTACTTC.

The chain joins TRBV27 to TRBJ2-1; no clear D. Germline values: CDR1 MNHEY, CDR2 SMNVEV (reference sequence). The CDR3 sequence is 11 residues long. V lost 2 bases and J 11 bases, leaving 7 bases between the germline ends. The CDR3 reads CASSLRAQQFF. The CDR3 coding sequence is TGTGCCAGCAGTTTAAGGGCCCAGCAGTTCTTC.

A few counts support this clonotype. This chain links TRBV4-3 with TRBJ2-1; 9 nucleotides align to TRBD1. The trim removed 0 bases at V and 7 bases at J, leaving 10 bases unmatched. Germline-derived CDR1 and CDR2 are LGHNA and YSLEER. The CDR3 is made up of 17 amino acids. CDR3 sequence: CASSQDAGQGVQNEQFF. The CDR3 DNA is TGCGCCAGCAGCCAAGATGCGGGACAGGGAGTTCAGAATGAGCAGTTCTTC.

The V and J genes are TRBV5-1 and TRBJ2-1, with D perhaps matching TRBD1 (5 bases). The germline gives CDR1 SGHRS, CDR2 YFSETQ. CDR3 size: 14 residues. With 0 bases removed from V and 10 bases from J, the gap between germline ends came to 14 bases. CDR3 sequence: CASSLVAGWGEQFF. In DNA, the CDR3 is TGCGCCAGCAGCTTGGTAGCAGGATGGGGCGAGCAGTTCTTC.

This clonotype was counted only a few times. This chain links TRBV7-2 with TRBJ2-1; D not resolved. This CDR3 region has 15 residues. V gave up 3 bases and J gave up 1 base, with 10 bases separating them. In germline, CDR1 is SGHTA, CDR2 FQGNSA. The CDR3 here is CASSFSTESYNEQFF. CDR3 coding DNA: TGTGCCAGCAGCTTTTCTACCGAGTCCTACAATGAGCAGTTCTTC.

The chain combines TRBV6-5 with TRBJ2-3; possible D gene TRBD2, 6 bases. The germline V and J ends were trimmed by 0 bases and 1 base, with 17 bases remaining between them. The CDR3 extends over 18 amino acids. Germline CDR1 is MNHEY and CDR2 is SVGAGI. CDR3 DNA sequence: TGTGCCAGCAGTTACTCGAGTGGACTAACAACTGGCACAGATACGCAGTATTTT. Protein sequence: CASSYSSGLTTGTDTQYF.

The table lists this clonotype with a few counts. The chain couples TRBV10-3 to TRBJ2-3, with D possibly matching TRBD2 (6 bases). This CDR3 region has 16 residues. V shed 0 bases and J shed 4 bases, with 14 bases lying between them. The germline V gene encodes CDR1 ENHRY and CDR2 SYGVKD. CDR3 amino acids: CAISESSSGRPDTQYF. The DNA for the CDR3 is TGTGCCATCAGTGAGTCGAGTTCAGGGAGGCCAGATACGCAGTATTTT.

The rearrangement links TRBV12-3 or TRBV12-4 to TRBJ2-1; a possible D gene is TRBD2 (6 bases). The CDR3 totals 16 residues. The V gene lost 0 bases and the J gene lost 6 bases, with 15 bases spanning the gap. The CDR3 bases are TGTGCCAGCAGTTTAGCGGGGGGAGGTTCGGGCAATGAGCAGTTCTTC. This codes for CASSLAGGGSGNEQFF.

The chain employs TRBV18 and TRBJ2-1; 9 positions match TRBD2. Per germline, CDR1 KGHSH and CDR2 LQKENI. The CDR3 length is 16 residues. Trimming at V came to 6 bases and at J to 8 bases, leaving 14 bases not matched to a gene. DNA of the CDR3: TGTGCCAGCTCTGAAGCGGGGGGTAGCGGGAGTGATGAGCAGTTCTTC. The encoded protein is CASSEAGGSGSDEQFF.

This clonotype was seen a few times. CDR3 protein: CASSFGVMDEQYF. CDR3 sequence (DNA): TGTGCCAGCAGTTTCGGGGTTATGGACGAGCAGTACTTC. The genes are TRBV28 and TRBJ2-7, with D perhaps TRBD2 (5 bases). V lost 3 bases and J lost 5, with 11 bases in between. Per germline, CDR1 MDHEN and CDR2 SYDVKM. The CDR3 sequence is 13 residues long.

The chain's CDR3 is CASSLARGPYNEQFF. In DNA, the CDR3 is TGCGCCAGCAGCTTGGCGCGGGGGCCTTACAATGAGCAGTTCTTC. The chain links TRBV5-1 to TRBJ2-1, with D possibly matching TRBD2 (7 bases). Looked up from germline, CDR1 is SGHRS and CDR2 is YFSETQ. The CDR3 contains 15 residues. V was shortened by 0 bases and J by 4 bases, with 11 bases between the two germline ends.

The CDR3 DNA reads TGTGCCAGCAGCCCCCCGGCCAGCTCTGGAAACACCATATATTTT. Protein sequence: CASSPPASSGNTIYF. The V call is TRBV6-1, the J call TRBJ1-3; D is uncertain. The CDR3 has 15 amino acids. Germline V CDR1 and CDR2: MNHNS, SASEGT. V was clipped by 6 bases and J by 0 bases, with 12 bases between them.

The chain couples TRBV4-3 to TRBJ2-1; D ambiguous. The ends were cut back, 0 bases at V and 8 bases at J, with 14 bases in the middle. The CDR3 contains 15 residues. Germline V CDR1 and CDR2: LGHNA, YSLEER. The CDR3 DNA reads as TGCGCCAGCAGCCAAGAACGTGGTCCGTGGGATGAGCAGTTCTTC. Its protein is CASSQERGPWDEQFF.

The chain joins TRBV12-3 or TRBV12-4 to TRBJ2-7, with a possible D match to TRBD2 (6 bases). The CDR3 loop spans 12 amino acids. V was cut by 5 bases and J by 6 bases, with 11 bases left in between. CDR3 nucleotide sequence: TGTGCCAGCAGTATCCGGGGGTCCGAGCAGTACTTC. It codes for CASSIRGSEQYF.

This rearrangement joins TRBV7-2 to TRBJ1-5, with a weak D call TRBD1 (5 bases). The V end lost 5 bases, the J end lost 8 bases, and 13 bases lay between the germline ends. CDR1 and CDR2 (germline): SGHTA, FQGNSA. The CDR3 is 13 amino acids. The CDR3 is CASSLPGTEPQHF. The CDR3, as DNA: TGTGCCAGCAGCCTTCCAGGGACTGAGCCCCAGCATTTT.

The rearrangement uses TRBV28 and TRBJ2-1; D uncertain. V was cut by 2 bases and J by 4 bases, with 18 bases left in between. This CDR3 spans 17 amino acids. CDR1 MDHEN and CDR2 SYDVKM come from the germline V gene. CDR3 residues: CASSLEGTEYFYNEQFF. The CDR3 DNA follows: TGTGCCAGCAGTTTAGAAGGAACAGAATATTTTTACAATGAGCAGTTCTTC.

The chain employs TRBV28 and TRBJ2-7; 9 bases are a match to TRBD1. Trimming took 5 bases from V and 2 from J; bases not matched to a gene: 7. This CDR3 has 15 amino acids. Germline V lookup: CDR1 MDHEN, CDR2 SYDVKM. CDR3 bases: TGTGCCAGCAGTGACTCCTGGACAGGGGCCTACGAGCAGTACTTC. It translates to CASSDSWTGAYEQYF. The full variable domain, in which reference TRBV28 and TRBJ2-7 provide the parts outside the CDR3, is DVKVTQSSRYLVKRTGEKVFLECVQDMDHENMFWYRQDPGLGLRLIYFSYDVKMKEKGDIPEGYSVSREKKERFSLILESASTNQTSMYLCASSDSWTGAYEQYFGPGTRLTVT.

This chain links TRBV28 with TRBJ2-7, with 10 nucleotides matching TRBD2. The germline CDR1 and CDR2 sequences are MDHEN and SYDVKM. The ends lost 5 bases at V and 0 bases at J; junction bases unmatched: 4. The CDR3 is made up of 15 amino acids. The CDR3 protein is CASSPRLAGSYEQYF. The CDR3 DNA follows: TGTGCCAGCAGTCCCCGACTAGCGGGCTCCTACGAGCAGTACTTC. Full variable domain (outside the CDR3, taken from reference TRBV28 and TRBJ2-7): DVKVTQSSRYLVKRTGEKVFLECVQDMDHENMFWYRQDPGLGLRLIYFSYDVKMKEKGDIPEGYSVSREKKERFSLILESASTNQTSMYLCASSPRLAGSYEQYFGPGTRLTVT.

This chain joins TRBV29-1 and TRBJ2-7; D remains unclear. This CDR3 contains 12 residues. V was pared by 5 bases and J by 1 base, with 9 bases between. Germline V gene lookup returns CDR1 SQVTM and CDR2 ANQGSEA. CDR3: CSVYTPSYEQYF. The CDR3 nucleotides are TGCAGCGTTTATACACCATCCTACGAGCAGTACTTC.

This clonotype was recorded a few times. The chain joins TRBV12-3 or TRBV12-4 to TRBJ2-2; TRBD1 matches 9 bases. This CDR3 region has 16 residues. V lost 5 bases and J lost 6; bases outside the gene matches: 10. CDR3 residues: CASSPEDRGGAGELFF. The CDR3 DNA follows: TGTGCCAGCAGTCCAGAGGACAGGGGTGGTGCCGGGGAGCTGTTTTTT.

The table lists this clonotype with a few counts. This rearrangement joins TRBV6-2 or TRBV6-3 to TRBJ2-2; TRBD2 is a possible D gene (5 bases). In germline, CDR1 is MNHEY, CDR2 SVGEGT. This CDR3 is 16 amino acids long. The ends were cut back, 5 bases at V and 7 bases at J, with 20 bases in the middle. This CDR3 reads CASSETGKPYHGELFF. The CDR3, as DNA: TGTGCCAGCAGTGAGACGGGGAAGCCCTATCACGGGGAGCTGTTTTTT.